The present entry profiles one TCR beta chain with its context. The data derive from a study of blood T cells in healthy people across ages. The CDR3 sequence is 16 residues long. Looked up from germline, CDR1 is SGHTA and CDR2 is FQGNSA. V gave up 5 bases and J gave up 5 bases; unmatched junction bases: 8. With a J-beta primer mix and a sample-barcoded 5' primer, a second PCR ran about 6 to 11 cycles. TCRdb recomputed calls from the 5' RACE reads with MiXCR, one row per CDR3 protein. Found here are 1.5 million to 2 million distinct CDR3 sequences, roughly 50% of them singletons; the top ten hold approximately 2.1%.

The TCR sequence derives from a woman in her thirties or forties in good health. The sequencing input was blood. The chain combines TRBV7-2 with TRBJ2-1; 11 bases agree with TRBD2. For the CDR3, the DNA is TGTGCCAGCAGCCAAACCCGACTAGCGGGACACAATGAGCAGTTCTTC. Translated, it gives CASSQTRLAGHNEQFF.